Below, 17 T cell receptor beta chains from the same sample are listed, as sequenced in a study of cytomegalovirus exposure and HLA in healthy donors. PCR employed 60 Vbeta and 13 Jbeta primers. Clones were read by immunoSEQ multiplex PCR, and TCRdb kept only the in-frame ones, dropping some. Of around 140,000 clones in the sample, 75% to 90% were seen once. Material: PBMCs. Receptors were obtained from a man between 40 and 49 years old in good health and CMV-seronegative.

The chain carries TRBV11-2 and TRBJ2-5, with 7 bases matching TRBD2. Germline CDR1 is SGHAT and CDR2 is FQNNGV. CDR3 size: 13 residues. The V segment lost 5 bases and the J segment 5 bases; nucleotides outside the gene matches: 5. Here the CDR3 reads CASSQTSNETQYF. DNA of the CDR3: TGTGCCAGCAGCCAGACTAGCAACGAGACCCAGTACTTC.

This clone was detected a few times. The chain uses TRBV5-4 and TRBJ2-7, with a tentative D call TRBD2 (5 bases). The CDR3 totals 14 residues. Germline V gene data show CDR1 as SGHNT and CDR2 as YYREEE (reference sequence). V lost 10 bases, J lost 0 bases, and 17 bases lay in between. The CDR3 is CAVKRAGLSYEQYF. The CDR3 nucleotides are TGTGCCGTGAAAAGGGCAGGACTCTCCTACGAGCAGTACTTC.

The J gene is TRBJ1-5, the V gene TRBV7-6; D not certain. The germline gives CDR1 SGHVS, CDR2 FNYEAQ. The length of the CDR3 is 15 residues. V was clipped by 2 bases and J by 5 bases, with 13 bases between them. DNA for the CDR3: TGTGCCAGCAGCTTATATGGGGAGATAGATCAGCCCCAGCATTTT. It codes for CASSLYGEIDQPQHF.

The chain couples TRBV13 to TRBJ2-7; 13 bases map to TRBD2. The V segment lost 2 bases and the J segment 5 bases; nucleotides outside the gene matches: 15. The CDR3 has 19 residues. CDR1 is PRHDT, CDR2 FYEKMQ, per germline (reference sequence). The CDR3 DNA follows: TGTGCCAGCAGCTTACCGGGACTAGCGGGGAATAGGGGTGGGAACGAGCAGTACTTC. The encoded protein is CASSLPGLAGNRGGNEQYF.

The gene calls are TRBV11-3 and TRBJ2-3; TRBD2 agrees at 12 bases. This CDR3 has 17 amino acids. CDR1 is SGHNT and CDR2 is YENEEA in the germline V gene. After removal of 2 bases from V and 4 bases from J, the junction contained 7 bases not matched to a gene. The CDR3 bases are TGTGCCAGCAGCTTAAGGCTAGCGGGGGGGTTTCCAGATACGCAGTATTTT. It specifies CASSLRLAGGFPDTQYF.

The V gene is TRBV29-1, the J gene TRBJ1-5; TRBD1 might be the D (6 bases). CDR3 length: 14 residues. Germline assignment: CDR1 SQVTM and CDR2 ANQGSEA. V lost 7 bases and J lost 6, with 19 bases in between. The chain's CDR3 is CSASEGGPGQPQHF. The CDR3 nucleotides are TGCAGCGCCTCCGAGGGGGGGCCGGGTCAGCCCCAGCATTTT. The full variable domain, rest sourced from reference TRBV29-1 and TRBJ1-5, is SAVISQKPSRDICQRGTSLTIQCQVDSQVTMMFWYRQQPGQSLTLIATANQGSEATYESGFVIDKFPISRPNLTFSTLTVSNMSPEDSSIYLCSASEGGPGQPQHFGDGTRLSIL.

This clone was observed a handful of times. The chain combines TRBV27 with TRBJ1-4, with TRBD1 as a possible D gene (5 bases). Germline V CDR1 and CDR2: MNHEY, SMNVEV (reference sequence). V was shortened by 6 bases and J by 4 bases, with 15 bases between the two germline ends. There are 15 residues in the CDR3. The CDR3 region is CASSRNQGLNEKLFF. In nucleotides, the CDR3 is TGTGCCAGCAGCCGAAACCAGGGACTTAATGAAAAACTGTTTTTT.

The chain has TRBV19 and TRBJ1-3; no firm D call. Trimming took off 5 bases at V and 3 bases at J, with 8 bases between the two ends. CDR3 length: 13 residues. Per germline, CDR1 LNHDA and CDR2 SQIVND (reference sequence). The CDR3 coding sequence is TGTGCCAGTAGTGCGGGGTTTGGAAACACCATATATTTT. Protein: CASSAGFGNTIYF.

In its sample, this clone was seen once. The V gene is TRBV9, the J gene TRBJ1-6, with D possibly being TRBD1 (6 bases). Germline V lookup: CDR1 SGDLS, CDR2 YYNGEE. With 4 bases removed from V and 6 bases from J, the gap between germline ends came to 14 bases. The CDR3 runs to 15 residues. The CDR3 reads CASSPEDSSNSPLHF. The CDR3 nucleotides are TGTGCCAGCAGCCCAGAGGACAGTTCTAATTCACCCCTCCACTTT.

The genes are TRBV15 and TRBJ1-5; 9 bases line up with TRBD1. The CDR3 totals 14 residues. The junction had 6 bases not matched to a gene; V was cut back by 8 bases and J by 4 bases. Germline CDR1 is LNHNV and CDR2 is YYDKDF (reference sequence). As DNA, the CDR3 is TGTGCCACCCGGACAGGGGACGAGAATCAGCCCCAGCATTTT. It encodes CATRTGDENQPQHF.

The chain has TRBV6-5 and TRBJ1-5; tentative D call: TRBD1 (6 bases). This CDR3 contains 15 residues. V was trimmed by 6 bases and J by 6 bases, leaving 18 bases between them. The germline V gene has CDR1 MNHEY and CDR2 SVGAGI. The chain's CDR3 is CASRDTAVGGQPQHF. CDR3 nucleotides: TGTGCCAGCAGAGACACAGCGGTAGGGGGTCAGCCCCAGCATTTT.

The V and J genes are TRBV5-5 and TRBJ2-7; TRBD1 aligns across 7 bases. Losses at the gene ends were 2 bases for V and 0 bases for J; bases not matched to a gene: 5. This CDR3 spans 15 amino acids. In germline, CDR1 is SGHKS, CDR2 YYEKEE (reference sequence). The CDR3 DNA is TGTGCCAGCAGCTTCCGGGACAGAGCCTCCTACGAGCAGTACTTC. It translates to CASSFRDRASYEQYF.

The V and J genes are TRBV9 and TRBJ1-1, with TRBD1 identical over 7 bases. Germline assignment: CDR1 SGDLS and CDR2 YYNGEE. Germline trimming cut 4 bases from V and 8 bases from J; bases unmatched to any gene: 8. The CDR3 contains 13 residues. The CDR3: CASSPGQAYEAFF. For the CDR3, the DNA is TGTGCCAGCAGCCCAGGACAGGCGTACGAAGCTTTCTTT.

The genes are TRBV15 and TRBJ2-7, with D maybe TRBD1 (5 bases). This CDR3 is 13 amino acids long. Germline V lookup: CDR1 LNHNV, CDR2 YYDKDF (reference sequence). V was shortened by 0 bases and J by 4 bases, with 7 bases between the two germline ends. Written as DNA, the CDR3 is TGTGCCACCAGCAGAGATAAGGGGTACGAGCAGTACTTC. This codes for CATSRDKGYEQYF.

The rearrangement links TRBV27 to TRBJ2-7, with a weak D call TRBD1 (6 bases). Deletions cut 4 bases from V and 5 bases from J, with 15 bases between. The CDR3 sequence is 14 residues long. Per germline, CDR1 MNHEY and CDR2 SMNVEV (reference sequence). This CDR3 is CASSYRAASDEQYF. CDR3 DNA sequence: TGTGCCAGCAGTTACAGGGCGGCGAGCGACGAGCAGTACTTC.

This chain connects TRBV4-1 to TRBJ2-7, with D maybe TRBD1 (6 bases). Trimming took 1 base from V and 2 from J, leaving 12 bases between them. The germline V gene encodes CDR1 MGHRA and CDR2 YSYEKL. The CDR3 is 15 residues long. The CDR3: CASSQVTGSPYEQYF. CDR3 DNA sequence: TGCGCCAGCAGCCAAGTCACAGGGTCCCCCTACGAGCAGTACTTC.

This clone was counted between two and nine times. CDR3 DNA sequence: TGTGCCAGCTCCGAAGCGAGCCCCTGGAGCACAGATACGCAGTATTTT. Amino acids: CASSEASPWSTDTQYF. The chain has TRBV18 and TRBJ2-3; D is uncertain. Trimming took 6 bases from V and 0 from J, leaving 16 bases between them. Germline V gives CDR1 KGHSH, CDR2 LQKENI. This CDR3 is 16 amino acids long.